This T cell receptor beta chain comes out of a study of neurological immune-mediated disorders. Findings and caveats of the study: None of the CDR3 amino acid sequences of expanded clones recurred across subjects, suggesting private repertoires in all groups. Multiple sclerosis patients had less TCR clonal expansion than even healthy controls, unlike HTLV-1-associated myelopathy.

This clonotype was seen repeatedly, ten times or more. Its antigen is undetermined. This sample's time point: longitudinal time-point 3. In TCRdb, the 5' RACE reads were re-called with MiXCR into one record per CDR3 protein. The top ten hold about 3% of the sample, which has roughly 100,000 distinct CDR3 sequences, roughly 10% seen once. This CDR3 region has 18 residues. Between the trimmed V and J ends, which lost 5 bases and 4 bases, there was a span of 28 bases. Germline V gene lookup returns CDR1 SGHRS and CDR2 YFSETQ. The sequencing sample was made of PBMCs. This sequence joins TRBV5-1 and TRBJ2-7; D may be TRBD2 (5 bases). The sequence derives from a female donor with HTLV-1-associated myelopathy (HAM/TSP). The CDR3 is CASSRYGGRDKFLYEQYF. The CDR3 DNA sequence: TGCGCCAGCAGTCGGTACGGCGGTCGGGATAAATTTTTGTACGAGCAGTACTTC.